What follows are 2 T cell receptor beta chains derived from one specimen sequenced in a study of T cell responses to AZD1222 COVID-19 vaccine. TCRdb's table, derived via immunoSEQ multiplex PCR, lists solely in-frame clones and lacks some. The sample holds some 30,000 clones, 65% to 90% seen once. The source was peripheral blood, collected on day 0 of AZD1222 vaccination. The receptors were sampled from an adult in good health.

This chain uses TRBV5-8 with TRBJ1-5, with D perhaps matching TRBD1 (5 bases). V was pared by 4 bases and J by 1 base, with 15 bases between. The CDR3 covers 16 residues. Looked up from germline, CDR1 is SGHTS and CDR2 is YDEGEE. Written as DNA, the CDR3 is TGTGCCAGCAGCGCCTCAGGGTTAGGCAGCAATCAGCCCCAGCATTTT. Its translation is CASSASGLGSNQPQHF.

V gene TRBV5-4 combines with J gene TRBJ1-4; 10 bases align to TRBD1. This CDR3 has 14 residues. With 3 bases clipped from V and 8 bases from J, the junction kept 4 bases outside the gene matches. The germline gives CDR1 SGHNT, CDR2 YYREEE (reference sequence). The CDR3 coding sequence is TGTGCCAGCAGCTCCGGGACAGGGGTGGAAAAACTGTTTTTT. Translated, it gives CASSSGTGVEKLFF.